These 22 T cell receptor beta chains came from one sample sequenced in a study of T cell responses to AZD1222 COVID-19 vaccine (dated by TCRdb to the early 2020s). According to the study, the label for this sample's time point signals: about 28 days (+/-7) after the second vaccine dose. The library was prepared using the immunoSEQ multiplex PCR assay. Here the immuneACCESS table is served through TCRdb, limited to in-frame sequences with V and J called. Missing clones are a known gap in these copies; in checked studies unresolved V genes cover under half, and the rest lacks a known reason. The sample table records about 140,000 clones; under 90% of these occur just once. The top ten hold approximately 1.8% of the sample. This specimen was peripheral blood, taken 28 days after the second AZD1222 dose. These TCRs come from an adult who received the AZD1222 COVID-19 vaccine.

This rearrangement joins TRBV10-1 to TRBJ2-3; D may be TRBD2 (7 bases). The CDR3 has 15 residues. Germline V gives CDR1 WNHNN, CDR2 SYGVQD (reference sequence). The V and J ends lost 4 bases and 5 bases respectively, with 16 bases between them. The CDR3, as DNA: TGCGCCAGCAGTGTAGGTGGGGGGGCCGAAGATACGCAGTATTTT. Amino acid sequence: CASSVGGGAEDTQYF.

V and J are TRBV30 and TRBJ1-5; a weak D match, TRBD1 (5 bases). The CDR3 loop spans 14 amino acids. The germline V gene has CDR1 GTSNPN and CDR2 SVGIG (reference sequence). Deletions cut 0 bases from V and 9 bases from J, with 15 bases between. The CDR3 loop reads CAWSVTGDLGPQHF. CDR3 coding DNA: TGTGCCTGGAGTGTAACCGGGGACCTGGGGCCCCAGCATTTT.

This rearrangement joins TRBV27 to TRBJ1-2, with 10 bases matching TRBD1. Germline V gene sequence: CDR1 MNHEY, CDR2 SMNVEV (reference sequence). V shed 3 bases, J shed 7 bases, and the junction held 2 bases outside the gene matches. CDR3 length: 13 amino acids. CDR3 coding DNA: TGTGCCAGCAGTTTCGGGACAGGGGCTGGCTACACCTTC. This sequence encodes CASSFGTGAGYTF.

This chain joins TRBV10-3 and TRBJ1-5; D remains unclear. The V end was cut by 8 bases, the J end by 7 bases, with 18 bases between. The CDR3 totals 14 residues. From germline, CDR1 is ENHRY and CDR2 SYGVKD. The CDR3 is CAISPGEVRQPQHF. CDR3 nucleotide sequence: TGTGCCATCTCTCCCGGGGAGGTGAGACAGCCCCAGCATTTT.

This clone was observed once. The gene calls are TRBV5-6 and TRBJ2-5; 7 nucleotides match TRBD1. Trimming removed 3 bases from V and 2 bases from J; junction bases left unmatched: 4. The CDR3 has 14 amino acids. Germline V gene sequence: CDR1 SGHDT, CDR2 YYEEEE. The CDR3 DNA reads TGTGCCAGCAGCTCCCCGACAGGGCAAGAGACCCAGTACTTC. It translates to CASSSPTGQETQYF. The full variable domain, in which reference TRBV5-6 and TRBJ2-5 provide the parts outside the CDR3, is DAGVTQSPTHLIKTRGQQVTLRCSPKSGHDTVSWYQQALGQGPQFIFQYYEEEERQRGNFPDRFSGHQFPNYSSELNVNALLLGDSALYLCASSSPTGQETQYFGPGTRLLVL.

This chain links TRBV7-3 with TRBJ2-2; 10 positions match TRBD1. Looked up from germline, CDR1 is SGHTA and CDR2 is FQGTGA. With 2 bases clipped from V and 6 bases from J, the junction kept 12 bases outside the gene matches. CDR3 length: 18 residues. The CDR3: CASSLAGQGKVGAGELFF. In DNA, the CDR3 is TGTGCCAGCAGCTTAGCGGGACAGGGGAAGGTCGGGGCCGGGGAGCTGTTTTTT.

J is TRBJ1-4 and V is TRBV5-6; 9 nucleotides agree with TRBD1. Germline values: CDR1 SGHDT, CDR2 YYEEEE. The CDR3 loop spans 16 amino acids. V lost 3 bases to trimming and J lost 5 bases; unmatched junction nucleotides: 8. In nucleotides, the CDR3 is TGTGCCAGCAGCTCAAATGGAGGGACAGGGAATGAAAAACTGTTTTTT. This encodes CASSSNGGTGNEKLFF.

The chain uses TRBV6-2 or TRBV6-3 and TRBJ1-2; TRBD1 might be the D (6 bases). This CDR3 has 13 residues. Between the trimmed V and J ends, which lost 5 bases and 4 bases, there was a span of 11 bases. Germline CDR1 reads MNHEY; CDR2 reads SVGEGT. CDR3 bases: TGTGCCAGCAGTCTTGGACAGAGCTATGGCTACACCTTC. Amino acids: CASSLGQSYGYTF.

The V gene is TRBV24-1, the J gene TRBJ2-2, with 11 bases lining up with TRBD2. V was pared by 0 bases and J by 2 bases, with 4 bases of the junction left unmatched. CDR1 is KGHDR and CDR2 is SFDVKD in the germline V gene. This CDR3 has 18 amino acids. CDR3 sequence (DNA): TGTGCCACCAGTGATTTGCAGACTAGCGGGGATAACACCGGGGAGCTGTTTTTT. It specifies CATSDLQTSGDNTGELFF.

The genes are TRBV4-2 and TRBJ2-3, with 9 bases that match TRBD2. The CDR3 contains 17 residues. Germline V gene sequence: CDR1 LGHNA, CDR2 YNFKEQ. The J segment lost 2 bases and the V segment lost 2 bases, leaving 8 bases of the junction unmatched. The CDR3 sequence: CASSQKAGTSLTDTQYF. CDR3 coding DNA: TGTGCCAGCAGCCAAAAGGCGGGGACTAGCCTCACAGATACGCAGTATTTT.

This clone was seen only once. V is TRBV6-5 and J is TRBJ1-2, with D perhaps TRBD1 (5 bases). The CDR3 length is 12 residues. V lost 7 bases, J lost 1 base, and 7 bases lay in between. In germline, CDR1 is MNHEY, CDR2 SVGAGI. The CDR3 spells CASNQGNYGYTF. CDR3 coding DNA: TGTGCCAGCAATCAGGGTAACTATGGCTACACCTTC.

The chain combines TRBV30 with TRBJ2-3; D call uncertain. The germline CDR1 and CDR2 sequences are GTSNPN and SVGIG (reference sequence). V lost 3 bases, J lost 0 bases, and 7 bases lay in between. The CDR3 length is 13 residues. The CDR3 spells CAWRWGSTDTQYF. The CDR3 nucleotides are TGTGCCTGGAGGTGGGGAAGCACAGATACGCAGTATTTT.

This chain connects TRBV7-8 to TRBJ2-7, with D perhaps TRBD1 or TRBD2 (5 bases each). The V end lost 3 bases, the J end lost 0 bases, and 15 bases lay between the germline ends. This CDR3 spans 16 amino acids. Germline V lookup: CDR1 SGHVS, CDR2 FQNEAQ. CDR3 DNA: TGTGCCAGCAGCTTTGCCGTTTGGGGGAGCTCCTACGAGCAGTACGTC. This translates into CASSFAVWGSSYEQYV.

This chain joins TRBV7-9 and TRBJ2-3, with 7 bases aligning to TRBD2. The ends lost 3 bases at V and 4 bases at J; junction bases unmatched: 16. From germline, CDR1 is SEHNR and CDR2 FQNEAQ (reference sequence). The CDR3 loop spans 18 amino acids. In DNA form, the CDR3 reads TGTGCCAGCAGCTTCTCCTTCGGCCAGGCGGGAGAGTCAGATACGCAGTATTTT. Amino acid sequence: CASSFSFGQAGESDTQYF.

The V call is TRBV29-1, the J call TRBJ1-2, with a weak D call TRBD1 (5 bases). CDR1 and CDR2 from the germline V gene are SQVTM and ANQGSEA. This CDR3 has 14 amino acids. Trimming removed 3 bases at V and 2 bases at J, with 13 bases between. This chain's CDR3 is CSVEVYQGNYGYTF. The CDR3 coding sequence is TGCAGCGTTGAGGTTTACCAGGGCAACTATGGCTACACCTTC.

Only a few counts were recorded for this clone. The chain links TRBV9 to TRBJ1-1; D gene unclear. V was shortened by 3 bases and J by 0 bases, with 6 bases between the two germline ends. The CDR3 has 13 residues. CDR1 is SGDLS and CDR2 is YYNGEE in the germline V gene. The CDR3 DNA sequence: TGTGCCAGCAGCGGGAAAATGAACACTGAAGCTTTCTTT. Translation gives CASSGKMNTEAFF.

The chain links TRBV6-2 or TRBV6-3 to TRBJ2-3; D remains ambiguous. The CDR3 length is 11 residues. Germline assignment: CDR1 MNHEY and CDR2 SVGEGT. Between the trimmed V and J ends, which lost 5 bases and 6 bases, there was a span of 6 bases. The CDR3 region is CASSAADTQYF. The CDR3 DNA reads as TGTGCCAGCAGTGCGGCCGATACGCAGTATTTT.

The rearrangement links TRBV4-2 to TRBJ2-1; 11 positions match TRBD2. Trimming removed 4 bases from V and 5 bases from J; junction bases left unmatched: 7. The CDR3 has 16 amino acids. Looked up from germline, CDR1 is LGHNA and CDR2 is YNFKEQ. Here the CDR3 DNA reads TGTGCCAGCAGCCGCCCCACGACTAGCGGGGACAATGAGCAGTTCTTC. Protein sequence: CASSRPTTSGDNEQFF.

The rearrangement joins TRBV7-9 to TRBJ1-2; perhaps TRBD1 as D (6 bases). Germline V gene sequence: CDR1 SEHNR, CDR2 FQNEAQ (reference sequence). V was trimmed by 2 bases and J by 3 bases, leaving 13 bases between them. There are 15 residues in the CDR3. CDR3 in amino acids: CASSLQGIKDYGYTF. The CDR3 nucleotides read TGTGCCAGCAGCTTACAGGGGATCAAAGACTATGGCTACACCTTC.

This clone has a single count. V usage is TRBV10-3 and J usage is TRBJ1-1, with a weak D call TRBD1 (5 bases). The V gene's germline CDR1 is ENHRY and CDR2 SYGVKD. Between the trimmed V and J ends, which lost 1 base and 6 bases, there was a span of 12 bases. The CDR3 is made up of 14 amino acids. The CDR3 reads CAISEFSGTPEAFF. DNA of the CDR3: TGTGCCATCAGTGAGTTCTCGGGGACCCCTGAAGCTTTCTTT.

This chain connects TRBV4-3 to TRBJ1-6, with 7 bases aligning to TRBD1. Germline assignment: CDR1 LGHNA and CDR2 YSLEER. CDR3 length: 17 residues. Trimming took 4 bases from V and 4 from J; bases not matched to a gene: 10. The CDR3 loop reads CASSRSPPGQYNSPLHF. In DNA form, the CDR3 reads TGCGCCAGCAGCCGCAGCCCCCCGGGACAGTATAATTCACCCCTCCACTTT.

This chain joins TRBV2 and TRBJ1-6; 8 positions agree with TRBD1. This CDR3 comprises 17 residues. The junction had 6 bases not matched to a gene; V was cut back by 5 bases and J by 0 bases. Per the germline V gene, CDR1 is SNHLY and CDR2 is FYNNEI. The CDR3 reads CASSLTGGSSYNSPLHF. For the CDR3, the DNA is TGTGCCAGCAGTCTAACAGGGGGGAGCTCCTATAATTCACCCCTCCACTTT.